The entry below describes one T cell receptor beta chain. The data were obtained in a study of CD8+ T cells in alopecia areata. On the study more broadly: Treated patients received oral tofacitinib, 5 to 10 mg twice daily.

Trimming removed 4 bases at V and 0 bases at J, with 9 bases between. CDR1 SQVTM and CDR2 ANQGSEA come from the germline V gene. The CDR3 contains 13 residues. Following extraction, RNA underwent reverse transcription to cDNA, which served as the sequencing template. Sequenced by immunoSEQ multiplex PCR; TCRdb stores in-frame clones only, minus some. This sample carries hundreds of thousands of clones, 58% of them seen once, and the ten largest clones take more than 1.5%. Treatment noted: oral pan-JAK inhibitor, 5-10 mg twice daily. Cell sorting on a FACSAria was used to separate CD4+ and CD8+ T cells from the PBMCs.

The genes are TRBV29-1 and TRBJ1-1; a weak D match, TRBD1 (6 bases). The material was CD4+ T cells sorted from blood, obtained at week 24, from a patient treated with tofacitinib. The receptor's source is a human donor with alopecia areata. The chain's CDR3 is CSVVHRVNTEAFF. CDR3 DNA: TGCAGCGTTGTTCACAGGGTGAACACTGAAGCTTTCTTT.